Below are 10 T cell receptor beta chains sequenced from a single sample in a study of OX40 agonist ivuxolimab in advanced cancers. The protocol was immunoSEQ multiplex PCR, while the TCRdb copy is restricted to in-frame clones and leaves out a portion. The sample records about 75,000 clones, around 90% being singletons. The source was CD4+ or CD8+ T cells sorted from blood, collected in a trial of the OX40 agonist ivuxolimab. The receptors were sampled from an adult with an advanced solid tumor such as melanoma, head and neck, liver or kidney cancer.

The chain combines TRBV11-2 with TRBJ2-1, with 8 nucleotides matching TRBD2. The CDR3 spans 14 residues. The germline V gene encodes CDR1 SGHAT and CDR2 FQNNGV. V shed 4 bases and J 9 bases; nucleotides not matched to a gene: 8. CDR3 nucleotide sequence: TGTGCCAGCAGCTCCCCATCTAGCGGGCGTGAGCAGTTCTTC. Amino acids: CASSSPSSGREQFF.

V is TRBV18 and J is TRBJ1-2; D may be TRBD1 (5 bases). This CDR3 region has 14 residues. V lost 4 bases and J lost 8, with 17 bases in between. Germline loops: CDR1 KGHSH, CDR2 LQKENI. This CDR3 is CASSQGDSMYGYTF. CDR3 nucleotide sequence: TGTGCCAGCTCACAAGGGGACTCCATGTACGGCTACACCTTC.

The chain joins TRBV5-6 to TRBJ1-5; tentative D call: TRBD1 (5 bases). CDR1 SGHDT and CDR2 YYEEEE come from the germline V gene. V was clipped by 1 base and J by 4 bases, with 12 bases between them. The CDR3 contains 15 residues. In nucleotides, the CDR3 is TGTGCCAGCAGCTTGCGGGGCAGCCTAAATCAGCCCCAGCATTTT. As protein: CASSLRGSLNQPQHF.

This chain connects TRBV21-1 to TRBJ2-3. TRBV21-1 is a pseudogene segment. CDR3 length equals 15 residues. The CDR3 spells CASSPLDAAWDTQYF. The CDR3, as DNA: TGTGCCAGCAGCCCGCTGGACGCGGCCTGGGATACGCAGTATTTT.

The V call is TRBV5-1, the J call TRBJ1-2; TRBD1 aligns across 9 bases. CDR1 SGHRS and CDR2 YFSETQ come from the germline V gene. The CDR3 spans 13 residues. The ends lost 4 bases at V and 6 bases at J; junction bases unmatched: 4. The CDR3 region has the DNA TGCGCCAGCAGCGCAACAGGGGGCAATGGCTACACCTTC. The encoded protein is CASSATGGNGYTF. Complete variable domain (other parts from reference TRBV5-1 and TRBJ1-2): KAGVTQTPRYLIKTRGQQVTLSCSPISGHRSVSWYQQTPGQGLQFLFEYFSETQRNKGNFPGRFSGRQFSNSRSEMNVSTLELGDSALYLCASSATGGNGYTFGSGTRLTVV.

CDR3 nucleotides: TGCGCCAGCAGCTCGACGGGCACAGATACGCAGTATTTT. Translated: CASSSTGTDTQYF. The V and J genes are TRBV5-1 and TRBJ2-3; no definite D call. Germline CDR1 is SGHRS and CDR2 is YFSETQ. The CDR3 has 13 residues. The V gene lost 3 bases and the J gene lost 1 base, with 6 bases spanning the gap.

The gene calls are TRBV30 and TRBJ2-5; 9 positions match TRBD1. Per the germline V gene, CDR1 is GTSNPN and CDR2 is SVGIG (reference sequence). This CDR3 is 15 amino acids long. The ends lost 0 bases at V and 7 bases at J; junction bases unmatched: 9. The CDR3 DNA is TGTGCCTGGAGTGTGAACAGGGGGCAGGGGGGGACCCAGTACTTC. This translates into CAWSVNRGQGGTQYF.

The CDR3 is CASSYRGWFGEQYF. The DNA for the CDR3 is TGTGCCAGCAGTTACCGGGGATGGTTCGGCGAGCAGTACTTC. The chain joins TRBV27 to TRBJ2-7, with D maybe TRBD2 (5 bases). The germline gives CDR1 MNHEY, CDR2 SMNVEV (reference sequence). This CDR3 is built from 14 residues. The ends were cut back, 4 bases at V and 6 bases at J, with 16 bases in the middle.

The CDR3, as DNA: TGTGCCAGCAGGCGGGGGACAGGCGGAATTTACGAGCAGTACTTC. Protein sequence: CASRRGTGGIYEQYF. V is TRBV28 and J is TRBJ2-7, with D possibly TRBD1 on 8 matching bases. Trimming stripped 6 bases from V and 4 bases from J, with 19 bases between. The V gene's germline CDR1 is MDHEN and CDR2 SYDVKM. The CDR3 sequence is 15 residues long.

J is TRBJ1-2 and V is TRBV30; D is perhaps TRBD1 (5 bases). CDR3 length equals 13 residues. Per germline, CDR1 GTSNPN and CDR2 SVGIG (reference sequence). The V end lost 4 bases, the J end lost 3 bases, and 12 bases lay between the germline ends. The CDR3 loop is CAWIRQGYYGYTF. The CDR3 DNA reads TGTGCCTGGATCCGGCAGGGATACTATGGCTACACCTTC.